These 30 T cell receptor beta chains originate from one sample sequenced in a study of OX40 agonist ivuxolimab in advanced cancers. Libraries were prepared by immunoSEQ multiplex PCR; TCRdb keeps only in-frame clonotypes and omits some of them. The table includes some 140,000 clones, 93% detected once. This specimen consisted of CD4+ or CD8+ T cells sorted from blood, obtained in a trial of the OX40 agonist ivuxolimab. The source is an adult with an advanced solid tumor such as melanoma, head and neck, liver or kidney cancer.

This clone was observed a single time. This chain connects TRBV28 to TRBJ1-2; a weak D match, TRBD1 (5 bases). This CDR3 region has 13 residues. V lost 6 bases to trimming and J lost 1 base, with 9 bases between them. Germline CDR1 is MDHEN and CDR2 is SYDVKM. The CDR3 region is CASSLDNNYGYTF. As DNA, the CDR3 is TGTGCCAGCAGCTTGGACAATAACTATGGCTACACCTTC.

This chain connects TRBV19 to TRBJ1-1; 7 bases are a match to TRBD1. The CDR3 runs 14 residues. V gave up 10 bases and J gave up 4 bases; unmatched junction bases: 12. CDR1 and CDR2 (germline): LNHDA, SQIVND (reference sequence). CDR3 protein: CATKTQGVGTEAFF. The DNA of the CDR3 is TGTGCCACCAAGACGCAGGGGGTGGGCACTGAAGCTTTCTTT.

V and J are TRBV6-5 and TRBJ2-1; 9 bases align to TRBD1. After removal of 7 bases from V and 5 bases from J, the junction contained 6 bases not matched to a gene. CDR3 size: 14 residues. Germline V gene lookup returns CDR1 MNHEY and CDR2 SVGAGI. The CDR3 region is CASTTGTGNNEQFF. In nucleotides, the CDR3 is TGTGCCAGCACCACCGGGACAGGGAACAATGAGCAGTTCTTC.

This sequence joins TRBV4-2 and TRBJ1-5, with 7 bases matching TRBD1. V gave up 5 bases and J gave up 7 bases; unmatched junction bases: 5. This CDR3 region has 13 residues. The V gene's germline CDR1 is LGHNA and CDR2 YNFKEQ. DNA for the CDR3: TGTGCCAGCAGCGGGGACAGAGGACAGCCCCAGCATTTT. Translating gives CASSGDRGQPQHF.

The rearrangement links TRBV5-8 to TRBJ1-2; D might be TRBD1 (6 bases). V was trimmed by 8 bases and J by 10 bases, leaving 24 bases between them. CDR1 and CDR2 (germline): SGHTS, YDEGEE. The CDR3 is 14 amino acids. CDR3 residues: CASRPGGGKFPYTF. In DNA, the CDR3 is TGTGCCAGTCGGCCTGGGGGGGGCAAATTCCCCTACACCTTC.

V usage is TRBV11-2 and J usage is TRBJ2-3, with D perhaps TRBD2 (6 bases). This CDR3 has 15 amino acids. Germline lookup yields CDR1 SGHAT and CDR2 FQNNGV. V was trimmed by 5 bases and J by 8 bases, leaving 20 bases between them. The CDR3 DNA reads TGTGCCAGCAGCCCCCGCGAGGCGGGGTCGGGTACGCAGTATTTT. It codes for CASSPREAGSGTQYF.

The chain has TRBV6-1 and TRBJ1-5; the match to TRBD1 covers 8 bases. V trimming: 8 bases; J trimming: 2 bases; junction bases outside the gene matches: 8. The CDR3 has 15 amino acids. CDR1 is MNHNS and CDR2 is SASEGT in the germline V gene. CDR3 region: CASGQGDWGNQPQHF. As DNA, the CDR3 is TGTGCCAGCGGACAGGGCGACTGGGGCAATCAGCCCCAGCATTTT.

The CDR3 DNA follows: TGTGCCAGTAGTATACCCCCGGGACAGGGGGCCTTCTTCTATGGCTACACCTTC. It is translated as CASSIPPGQGAFFYGYTF. V gene TRBV19 combines with J gene TRBJ1-2; 12 nucleotides line up with TRBD1. J lost 4 bases, V lost 2 bases, and 11 bases had no gene match. The CDR3 length is 18 residues. CDR1 and CDR2 (germline): LNHDA, SQIVND (reference sequence).

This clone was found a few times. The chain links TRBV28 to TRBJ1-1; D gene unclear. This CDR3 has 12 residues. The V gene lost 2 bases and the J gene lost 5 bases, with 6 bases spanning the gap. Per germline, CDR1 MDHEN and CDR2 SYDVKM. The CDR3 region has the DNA TGTGCCAGCAGTTTAGATTGGACTGAAGCTTTCTTT. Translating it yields CASSLDWTEAFF.

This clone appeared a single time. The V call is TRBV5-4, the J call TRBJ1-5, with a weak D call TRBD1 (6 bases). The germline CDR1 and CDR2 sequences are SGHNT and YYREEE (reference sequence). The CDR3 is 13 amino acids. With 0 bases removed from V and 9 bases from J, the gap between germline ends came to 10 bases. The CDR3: CASSLDRDRPQHF. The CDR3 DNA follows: TGTGCCAGCAGCTTGGACAGGGATCGGCCCCAGCATTTT.

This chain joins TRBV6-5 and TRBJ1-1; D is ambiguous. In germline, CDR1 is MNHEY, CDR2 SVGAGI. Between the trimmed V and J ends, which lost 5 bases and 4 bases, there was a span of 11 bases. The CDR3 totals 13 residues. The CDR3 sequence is CASSLGSSTEAFF. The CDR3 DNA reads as TGTGCCAGCAGTCTCGGCAGTTCCACTGAAGCTTTCTTT.

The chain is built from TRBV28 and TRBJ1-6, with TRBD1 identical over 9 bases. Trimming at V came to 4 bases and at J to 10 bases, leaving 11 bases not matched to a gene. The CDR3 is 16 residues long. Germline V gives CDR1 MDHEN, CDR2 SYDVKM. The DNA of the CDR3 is TGTGCCAGCAGTTCCCCCGGACAGGGGTTGGGCTCACCCCTCCACTTT. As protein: CASSSPGQGLGSPLHF.

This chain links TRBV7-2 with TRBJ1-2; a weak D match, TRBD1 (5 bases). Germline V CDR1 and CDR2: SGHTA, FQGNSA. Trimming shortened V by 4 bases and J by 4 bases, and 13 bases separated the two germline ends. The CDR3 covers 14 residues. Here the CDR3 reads CASSSLRDSYGYTF. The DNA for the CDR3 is TGTGCCAGCAGCTCCCTCAGGGACTCCTATGGCTACACCTTC.

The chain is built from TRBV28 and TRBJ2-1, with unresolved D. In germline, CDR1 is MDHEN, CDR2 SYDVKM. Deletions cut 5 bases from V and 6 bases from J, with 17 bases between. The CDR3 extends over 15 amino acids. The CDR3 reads CASSPRLHHGNEQFF. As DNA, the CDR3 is TGTGCCAGCAGTCCGCGGCTCCACCACGGCAATGAGCAGTTCTTC.

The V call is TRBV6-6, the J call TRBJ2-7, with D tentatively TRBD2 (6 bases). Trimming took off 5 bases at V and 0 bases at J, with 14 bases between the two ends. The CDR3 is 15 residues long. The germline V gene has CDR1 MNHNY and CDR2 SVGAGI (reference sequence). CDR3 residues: CASSGGTVSSYEQYF. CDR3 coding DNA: TGTGCCAGCAGTGGCGGGACTGTGAGCTCCTACGAGCAGTACTTC.

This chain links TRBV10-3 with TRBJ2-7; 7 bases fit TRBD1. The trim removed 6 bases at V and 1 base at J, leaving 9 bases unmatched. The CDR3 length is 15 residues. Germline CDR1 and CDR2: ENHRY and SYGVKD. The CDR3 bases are TGTGCCATCAGGTCATGGGACAGCCTGTCCTACGAGCAGTACTTC. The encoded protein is CAIRSWDSLSYEQYF.

The CDR3 coding sequence is TGTGCCAGCAGGGTACCGGGCGTCCAGCCCCAGCATTTT. Residues: CASRVPGVQPQHF. V and J are TRBV6-1 and TRBJ1-5, with unresolved D. Per the germline V gene, CDR1 is MNHNS and CDR2 is SASEGT. This CDR3 is 13 amino acids long. Trimming stripped 6 bases from V and 7 bases from J, with 13 bases between.

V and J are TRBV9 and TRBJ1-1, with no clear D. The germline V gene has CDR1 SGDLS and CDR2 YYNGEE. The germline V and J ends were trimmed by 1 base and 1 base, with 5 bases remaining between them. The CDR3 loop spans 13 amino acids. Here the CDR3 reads CASSVQSNTEAFF. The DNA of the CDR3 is TGTGCCAGCAGCGTACAGTCGAACACTGAAGCTTTCTTT. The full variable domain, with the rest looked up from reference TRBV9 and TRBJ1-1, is DSGVTQTPKHLITATGQRVTLRCSPRSGDLSVYWYQQSLDQGLQFLIQYYNGEERAKGNILERFSAQQFPDLHSELNLSSLELGDSALYFCASSVQSNTEAFFGQGTRLTVV.

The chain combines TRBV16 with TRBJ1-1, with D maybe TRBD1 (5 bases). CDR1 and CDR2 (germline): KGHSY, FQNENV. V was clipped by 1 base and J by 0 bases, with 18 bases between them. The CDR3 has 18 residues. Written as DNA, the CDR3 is TGTGCCAGCAGCCAATACCGGCACCAGAGGGGTATGAACACTGAAGCTTTCTTT. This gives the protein CASSQYRHQRGMNTEAFF.

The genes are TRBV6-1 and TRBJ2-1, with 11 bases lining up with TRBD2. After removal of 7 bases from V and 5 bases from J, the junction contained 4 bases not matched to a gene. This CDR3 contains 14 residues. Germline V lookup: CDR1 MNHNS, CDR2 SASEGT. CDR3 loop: CASKRLAGNNEQFF. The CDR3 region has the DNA TGTGCCAGCAAAAGACTAGCGGGAAACAATGAGCAGTTCTTC.

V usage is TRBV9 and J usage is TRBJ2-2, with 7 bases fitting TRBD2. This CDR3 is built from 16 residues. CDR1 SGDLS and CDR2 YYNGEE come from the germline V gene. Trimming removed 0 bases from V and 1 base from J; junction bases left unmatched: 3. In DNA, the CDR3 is TGTGCCAGCAGCGTAGCGAGCGGGATGAACACCGGGGAGCTGTTTTTT. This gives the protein CASSVASGMNTGELFF.

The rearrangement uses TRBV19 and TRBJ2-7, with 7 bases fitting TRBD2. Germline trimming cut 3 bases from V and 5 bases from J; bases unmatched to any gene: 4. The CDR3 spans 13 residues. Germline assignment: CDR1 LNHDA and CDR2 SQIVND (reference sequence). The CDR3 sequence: CASSMAGGDEQYF. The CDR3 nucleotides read TGTGCCAGTAGTATGGCTGGGGGGGACGAGCAGTACTTC.

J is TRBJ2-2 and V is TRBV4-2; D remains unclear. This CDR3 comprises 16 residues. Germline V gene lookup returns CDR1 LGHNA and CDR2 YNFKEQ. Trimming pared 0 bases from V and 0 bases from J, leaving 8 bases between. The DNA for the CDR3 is TGTGCCAGCAGCCAAGAAAGGCCTTCGAACACCGGGGAGCTGTTTTTT. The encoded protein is CASSQERPSNTGELFF.

The CDR3 DNA is TGTGCCAGCAGCGTTGAGATGGGCTATGGCTACACCTTC. Its protein is CASSVEMGYGYTF. The chain recombines TRBV9 with TRBJ1-2; D not certain. The CDR3 runs 13 residues. The germline V gene has CDR1 SGDLS and CDR2 YYNGEE. V was pared by 2 bases and J by 4 bases, with 9 bases between.

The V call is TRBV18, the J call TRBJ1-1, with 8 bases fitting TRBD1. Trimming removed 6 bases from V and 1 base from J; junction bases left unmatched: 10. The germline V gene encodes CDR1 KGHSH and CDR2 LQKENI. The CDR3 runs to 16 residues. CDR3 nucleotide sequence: TGTGCCAGCTCGCGCAGTCCCGGGACAGGGAACACTGAAGCTTTCTTT. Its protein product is CASSRSPGTGNTEAFF.

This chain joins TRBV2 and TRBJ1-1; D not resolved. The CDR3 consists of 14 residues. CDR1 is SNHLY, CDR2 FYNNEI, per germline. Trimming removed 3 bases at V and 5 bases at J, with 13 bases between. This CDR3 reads CASSDAGIGTEAFF. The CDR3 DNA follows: TGTGCCAGCAGTGATGCCGGTATTGGGACTGAAGCTTTCTTT.

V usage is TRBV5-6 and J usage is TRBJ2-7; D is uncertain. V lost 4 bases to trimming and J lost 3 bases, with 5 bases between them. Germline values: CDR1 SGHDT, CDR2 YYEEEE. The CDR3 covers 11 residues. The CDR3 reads CASSVSYEQYF. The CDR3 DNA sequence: TGTGCCAGCAGCGTAAGCTACGAGCAGTACTTC. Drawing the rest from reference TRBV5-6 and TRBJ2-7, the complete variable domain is DAGVTQSPTHLIKTRGQQVTLRCSPKSGHDTVSWYQQALGQGPQFIFQYYEEEERQRGNFPDRFSGHQFPNYSSELNVNALLLGDSALYLCASSVSYEQYFGPGTRLTVT.

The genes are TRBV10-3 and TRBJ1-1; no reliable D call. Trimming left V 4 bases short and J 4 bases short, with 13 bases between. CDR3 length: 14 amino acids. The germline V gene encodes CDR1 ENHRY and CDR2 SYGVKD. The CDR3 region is CAISAPDAPTEAFF. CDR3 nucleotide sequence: TGTGCCATCAGTGCCCCAGACGCTCCCACTGAAGCTTTCTTT.

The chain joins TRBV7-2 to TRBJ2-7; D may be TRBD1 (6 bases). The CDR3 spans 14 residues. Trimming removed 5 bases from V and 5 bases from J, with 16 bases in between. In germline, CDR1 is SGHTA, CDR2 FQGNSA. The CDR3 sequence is CASSPRQASHEQYF. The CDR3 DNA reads TGTGCCAGCAGCCCCAGACAGGCTAGCCACGAGCAGTACTTC. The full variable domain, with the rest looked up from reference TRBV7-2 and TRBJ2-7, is GAGVSQSPSNKVTEKGKDVELRCDPISGHTALYWYRQSLGQGLEFLIYFQGNSAPDKSGLPSDRFSAERTGGSVSTLTIQRTQQEDSAVYLCASSPRQASHEQYFGPGTRLTVT.

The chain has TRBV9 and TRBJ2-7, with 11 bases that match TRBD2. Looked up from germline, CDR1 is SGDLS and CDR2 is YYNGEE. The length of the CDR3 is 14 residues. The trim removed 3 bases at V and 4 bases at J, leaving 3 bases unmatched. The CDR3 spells CASSATSGGYEQYF. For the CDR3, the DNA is TGTGCCAGCAGCGCCACTAGCGGGGGTTACGAGCAGTACTTC.